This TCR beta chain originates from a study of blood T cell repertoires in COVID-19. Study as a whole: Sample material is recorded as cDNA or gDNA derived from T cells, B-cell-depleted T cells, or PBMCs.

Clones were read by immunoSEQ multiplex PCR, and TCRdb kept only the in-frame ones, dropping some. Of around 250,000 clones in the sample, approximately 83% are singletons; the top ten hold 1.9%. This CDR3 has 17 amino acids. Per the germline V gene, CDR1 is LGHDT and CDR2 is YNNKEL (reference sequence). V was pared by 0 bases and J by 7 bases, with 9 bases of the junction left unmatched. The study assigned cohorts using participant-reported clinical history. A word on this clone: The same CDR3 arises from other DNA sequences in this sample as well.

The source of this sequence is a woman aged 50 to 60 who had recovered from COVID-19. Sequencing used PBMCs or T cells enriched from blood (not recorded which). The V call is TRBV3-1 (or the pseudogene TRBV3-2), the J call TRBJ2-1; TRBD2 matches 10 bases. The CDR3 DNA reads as TGTGCCAGCAGCCAAGAAGTCGCTAGCGGGAGAGGGAATGAGCAGTTCTTC. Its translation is CASSQEVASGRGNEQFF.